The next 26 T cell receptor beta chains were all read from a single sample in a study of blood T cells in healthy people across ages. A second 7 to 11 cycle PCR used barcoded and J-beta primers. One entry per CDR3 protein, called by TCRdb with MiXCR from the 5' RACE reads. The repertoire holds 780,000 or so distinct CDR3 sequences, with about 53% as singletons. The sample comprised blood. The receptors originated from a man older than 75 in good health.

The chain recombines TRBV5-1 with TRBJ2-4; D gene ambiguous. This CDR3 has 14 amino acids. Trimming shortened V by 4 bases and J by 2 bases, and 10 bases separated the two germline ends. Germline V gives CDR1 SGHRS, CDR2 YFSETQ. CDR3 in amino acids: CASSSGGTKNIQYF. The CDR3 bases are TGCGCCAGCAGCAGTGGTGGAACCAAAAACATTCAGTACTTC.

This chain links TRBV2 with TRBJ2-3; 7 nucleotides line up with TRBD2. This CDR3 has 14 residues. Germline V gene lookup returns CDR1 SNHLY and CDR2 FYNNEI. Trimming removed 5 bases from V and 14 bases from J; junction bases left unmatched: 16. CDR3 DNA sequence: TGTGCCAGCAGTTTCCAGGGACTACACAGATACGCGTATTTT. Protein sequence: CASSFQGLHRYAYF.

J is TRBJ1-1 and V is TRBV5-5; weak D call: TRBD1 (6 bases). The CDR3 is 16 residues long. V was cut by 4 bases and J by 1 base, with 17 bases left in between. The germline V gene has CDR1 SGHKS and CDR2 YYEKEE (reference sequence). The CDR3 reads CASSRGTPLGNTEAFF. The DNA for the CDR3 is TGTGCCAGCAGCCGCGGGACACCTCTCGGGAACACTGAAGCTTTCTTT.

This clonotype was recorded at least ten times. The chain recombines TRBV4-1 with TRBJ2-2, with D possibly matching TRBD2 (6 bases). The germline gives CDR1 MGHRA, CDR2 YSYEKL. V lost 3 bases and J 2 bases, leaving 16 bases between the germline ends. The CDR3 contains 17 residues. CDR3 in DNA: TGCGCCAGCAGCCACCCAGGAGCGGGCGCTAACACCGGGGAGCTGTTTTTT. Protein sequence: CASSHPGAGANTGELFF.

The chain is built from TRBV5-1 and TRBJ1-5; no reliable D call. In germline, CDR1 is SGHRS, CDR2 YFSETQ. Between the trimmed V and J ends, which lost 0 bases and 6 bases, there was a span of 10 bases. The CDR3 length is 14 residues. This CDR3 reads CASSLGGLGQPQHF. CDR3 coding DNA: TGCGCCAGCAGCTTGGGCGGACTGGGTCAGCCCCAGCATTTT. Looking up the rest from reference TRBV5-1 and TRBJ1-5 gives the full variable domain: KAGVTQTPRYLIKTRGQQVTLSCSPISGHRSVSWYQQTPGQGLQFLFEYFSETQRNKGNFPGRFSGRQFSNSRSEMNVSTLELGDSALYLCASSLGGLGQPQHFGDGTRLSIL.

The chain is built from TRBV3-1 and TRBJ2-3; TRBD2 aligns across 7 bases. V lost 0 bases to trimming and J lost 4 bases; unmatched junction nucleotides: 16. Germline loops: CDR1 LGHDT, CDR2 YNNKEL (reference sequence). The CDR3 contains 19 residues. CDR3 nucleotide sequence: TGTGCCAGCAGCCAAGATAGAGGGTCTGCGGCGGGGGAGGCAGATACGCAGTATTTT. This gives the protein CASSQDRGSAAGEADTQYF.

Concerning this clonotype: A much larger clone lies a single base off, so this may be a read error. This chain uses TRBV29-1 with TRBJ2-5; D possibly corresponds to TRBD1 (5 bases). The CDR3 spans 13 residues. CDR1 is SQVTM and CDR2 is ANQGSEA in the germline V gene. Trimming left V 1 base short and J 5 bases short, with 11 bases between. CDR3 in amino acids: CSVEGTRGETQYF. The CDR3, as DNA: TGCAGCGTTGAAGGGACAAGGGGCGAGACCCAGTACTTC.

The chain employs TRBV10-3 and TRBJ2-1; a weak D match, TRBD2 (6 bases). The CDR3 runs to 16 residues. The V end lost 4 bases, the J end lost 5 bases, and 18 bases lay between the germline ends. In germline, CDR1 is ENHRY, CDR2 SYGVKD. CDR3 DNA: TGTGCCATCAGTGGAGCTTTGGGGGAGGAAGACAATGAGCAGTTCTTC. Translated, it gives CAISGALGEEDNEQFF.

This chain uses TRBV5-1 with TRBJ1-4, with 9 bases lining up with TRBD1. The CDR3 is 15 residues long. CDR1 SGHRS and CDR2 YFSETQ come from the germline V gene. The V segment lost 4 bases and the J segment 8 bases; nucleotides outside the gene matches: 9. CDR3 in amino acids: CASSVGQGIGEKLFF. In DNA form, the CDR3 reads TGCGCCAGCAGCGTGGGACAGGGAATTGGGGAAAAACTGTTTTTT.

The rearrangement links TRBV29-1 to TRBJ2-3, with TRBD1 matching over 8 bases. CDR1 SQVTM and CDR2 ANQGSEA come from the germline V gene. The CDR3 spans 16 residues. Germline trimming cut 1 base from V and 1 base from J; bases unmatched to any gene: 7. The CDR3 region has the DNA TGCAGCGTTGAAGGGGGGACAGGTGGCGGCACAGATACGCAGTATTTT. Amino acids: CSVEGGTGGGTDTQYF.

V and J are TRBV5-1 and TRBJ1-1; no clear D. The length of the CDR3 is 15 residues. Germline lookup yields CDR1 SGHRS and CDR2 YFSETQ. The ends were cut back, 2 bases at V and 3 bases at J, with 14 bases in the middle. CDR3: CASSFSGSSDTEAFF. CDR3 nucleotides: TGCGCCAGCAGCTTTAGCGGCTCATCGGACACTGAAGCTTTCTTT.

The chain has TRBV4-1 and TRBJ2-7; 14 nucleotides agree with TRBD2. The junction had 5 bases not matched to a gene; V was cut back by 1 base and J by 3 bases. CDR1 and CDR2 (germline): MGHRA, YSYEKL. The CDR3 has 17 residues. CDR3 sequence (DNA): TGCGCCAGCAGCCAAGTTTACGGACTAGCGGGAGGCTACGAGCAGTACTTC. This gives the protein CASSQVYGLAGGYEQYF.

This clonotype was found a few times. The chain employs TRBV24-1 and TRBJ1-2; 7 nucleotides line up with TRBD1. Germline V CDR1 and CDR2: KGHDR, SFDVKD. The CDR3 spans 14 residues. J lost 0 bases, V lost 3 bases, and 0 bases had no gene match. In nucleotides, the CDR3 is TGTGCCACCAGTGATACAGGGGCTAACTATGGCTACACCTTC. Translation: CATSDTGANYGYTF.

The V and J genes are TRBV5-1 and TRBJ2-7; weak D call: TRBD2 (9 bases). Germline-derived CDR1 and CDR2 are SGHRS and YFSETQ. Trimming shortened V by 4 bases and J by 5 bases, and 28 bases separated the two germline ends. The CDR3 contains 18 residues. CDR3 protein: CASSPGTGVASGTHEQYF. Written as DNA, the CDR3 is TGCGCCAGCAGCCCTGGGACAGGTGTGGCTAGCGGGACCCACGAGCAGTACTTC.

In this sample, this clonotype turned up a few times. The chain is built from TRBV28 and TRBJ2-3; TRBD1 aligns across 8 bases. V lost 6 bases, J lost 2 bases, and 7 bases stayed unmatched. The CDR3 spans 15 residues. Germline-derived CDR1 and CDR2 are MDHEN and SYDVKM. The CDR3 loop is CASSKTGVFTDTQYF. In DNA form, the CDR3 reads TGTGCCAGCAGCAAGACAGGGGTCTTCACAGATACGCAGTATTTT.

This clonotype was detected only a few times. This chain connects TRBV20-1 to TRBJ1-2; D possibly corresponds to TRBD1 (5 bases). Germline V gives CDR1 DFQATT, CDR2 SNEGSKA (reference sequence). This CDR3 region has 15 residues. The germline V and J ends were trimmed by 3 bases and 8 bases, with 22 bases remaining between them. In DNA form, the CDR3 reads TGCAGTGCTAGGACTCCGGGACCGAGGGCTATCGGCTACACCTTC. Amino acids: CSARTPGPRAIGYTF.

The CDR3 DNA follows: TGTGCCAGCAGCGAGGCGGGGTCTAATCTCTACGAGCAGTACTTC. Protein sequence: CASSEAGSNLYEQYF. The rearrangement joins TRBV9 to TRBJ2-4; D perhaps matches TRBD2 (6 bases). The end of the DNA aligns better with TRBJ2-7, so the J call may be wrong. CDR1 and CDR2 from the germline V gene are SGDLS and YYNGEE. CDR3 length: 15 residues.

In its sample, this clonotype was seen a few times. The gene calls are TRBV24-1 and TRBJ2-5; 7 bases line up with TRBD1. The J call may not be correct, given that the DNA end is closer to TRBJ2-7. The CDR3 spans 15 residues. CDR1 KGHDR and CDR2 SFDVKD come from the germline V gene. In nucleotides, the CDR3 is TGTGCCACCAGTGATCCGAACACAGGGGTCTACGAGCAGTACTTC. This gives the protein CATSDPNTGVYEQYF.

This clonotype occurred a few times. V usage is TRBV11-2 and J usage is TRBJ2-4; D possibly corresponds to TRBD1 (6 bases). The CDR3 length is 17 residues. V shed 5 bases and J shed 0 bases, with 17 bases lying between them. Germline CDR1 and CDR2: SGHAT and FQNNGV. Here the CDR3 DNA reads TGTGCCAGCAGCCGCCTTGACGGACAGCTAGCCAAAAACATTCAGTACTTC. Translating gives CASSRLDGQLAKNIQYF.

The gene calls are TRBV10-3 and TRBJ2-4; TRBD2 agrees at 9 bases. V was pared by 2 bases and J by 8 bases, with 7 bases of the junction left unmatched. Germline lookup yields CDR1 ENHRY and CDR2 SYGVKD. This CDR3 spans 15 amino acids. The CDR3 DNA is TGTGCCATCAGTGAGCCGGGACTAGCTGAGGACATTCAGTACTTC. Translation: CAISEPGLAEDIQYF.

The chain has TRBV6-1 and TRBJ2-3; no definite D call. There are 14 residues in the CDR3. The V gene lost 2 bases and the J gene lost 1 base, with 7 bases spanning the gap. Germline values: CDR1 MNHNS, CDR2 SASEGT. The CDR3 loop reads CASSENAGTDTQYF. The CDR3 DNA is TGTGCCAGCAGTGAAAATGCGGGCACAGATACGCAGTATTTT.

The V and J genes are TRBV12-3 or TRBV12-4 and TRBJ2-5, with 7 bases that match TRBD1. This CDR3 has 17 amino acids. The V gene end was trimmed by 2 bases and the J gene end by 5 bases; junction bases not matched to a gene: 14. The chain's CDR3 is CASSLIPDRAAAETQYF. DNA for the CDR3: TGTGCCAGCAGTTTAATCCCAGACAGGGCAGCAGCGGAGACCCAGTACTTC.

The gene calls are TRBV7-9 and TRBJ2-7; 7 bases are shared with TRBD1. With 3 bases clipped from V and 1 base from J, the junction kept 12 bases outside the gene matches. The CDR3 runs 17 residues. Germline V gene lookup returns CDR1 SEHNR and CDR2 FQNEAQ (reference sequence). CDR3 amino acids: CASSLLTTGEGSYEQYF. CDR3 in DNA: TGTGCCAGCAGCTTGCTTACAACAGGGGAAGGGTCCTACGAGCAGTACTTC. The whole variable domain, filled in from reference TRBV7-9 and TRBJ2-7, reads DTGVSQNPRHKITKRGQNVTFRCDPISEHNRLYWYRQTLGQGPEFLTYFQNEAQLEKSRLLSDRFSAERPKGSFSTLEIQRTEQGDSAMYLCASSLLTTGEGSYEQYFGPGTRLTVT.

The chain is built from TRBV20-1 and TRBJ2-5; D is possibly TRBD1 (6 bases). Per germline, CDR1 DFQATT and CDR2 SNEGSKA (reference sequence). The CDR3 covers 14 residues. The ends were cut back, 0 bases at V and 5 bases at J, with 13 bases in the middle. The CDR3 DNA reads TGCAGTGCTAGAGATCGCGGTAGGGGGGAGACCCAGTACTTC. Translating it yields CSARDRGRGETQYF.

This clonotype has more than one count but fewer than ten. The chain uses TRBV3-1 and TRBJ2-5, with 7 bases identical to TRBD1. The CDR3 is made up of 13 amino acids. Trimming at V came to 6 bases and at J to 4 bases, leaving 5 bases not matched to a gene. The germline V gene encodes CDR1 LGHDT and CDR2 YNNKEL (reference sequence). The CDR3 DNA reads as TGTGCCAGCAGGACAGGGATGCGAGAGACCCAGTACTTC. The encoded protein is CASRTGMRETQYF.

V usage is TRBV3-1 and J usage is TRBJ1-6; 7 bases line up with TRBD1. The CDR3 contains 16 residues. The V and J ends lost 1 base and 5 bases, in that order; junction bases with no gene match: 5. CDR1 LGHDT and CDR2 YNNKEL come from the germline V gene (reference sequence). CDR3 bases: TGTGCCAGCAGCCAAGGCGGCAGGGGGAATAATTCACCCCTCCACTTT. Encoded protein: CASSQGGRGNNSPLHF.